The source of this T cell receptor beta chain is a study of T cell repertoires in cytomegalovirus infection. For the study at large: An indication of both CMV infection and matching HLA type came from public TCR beta signatures.

MiXCR, applied by TCRdb to the reads, yields one record per CDR3 protein. The sample has roughly 130,000 distinct CDR3 sequences, 20% to 30% seen once. Study-level findings and limits: Dominant in the ex vivo response were TCR beta clonotypes restricted by HLA-C and specific for CMV.

As for this clonotype: Its specificity is not known.

The sequence came from a human donor in good health (CMV status not recorded). Some clones in this sample may be carry-over from other donors' samples. The sample consisted of PBMCs, sequenced either directly or after in vitro stimulation (not recorded which).

CDR3 in amino acids: CASRTLTGGEAFF. In DNA form, the CDR3 reads TGTGCCAGCAGAACCCTCACAGGGGGTGAGGCTTTCTTT. The rearrangement joins TRBV6-2 or TRBV6-3 to TRBJ1-1, with 8 bases matching TRBD1. The V segment lost 6 bases and the J segment 11 bases; nucleotides outside the gene matches: 11. Per the germline V gene, CDR1 is MNHEY and CDR2 is SVGEGT. The CDR3 has 13 amino acids.